This T cell receptor (beta chain) is drawn from a study of tumor-infiltrating lymphocytes in primary liver carcinoma (dated by TCRdb to 2015 to 2018). Concerning the study at large: Of the five patients, three men and two women aged 30 to 69 years, four had hepatocellular carcinoma and one had combined HCC and intrahepatic cholangiocarcinoma. Each sample produced about 3.65 to 7.5 million productive TCRbeta reads, and read depth showed no significant difference between tissue types. Repertoires from technical replicates were highly reproducible, with mean shared-clone rates about 0.9 and correlation coefficients above 0.95. The study combined TCRbeta repertoire sequencing, expression microarrays and whole-exome sequencing across five regions of each liver tumor, with adjacent normal tissue and blood. The roughly 27 tumor region samples were profiled with Agilent mRNA microarrays so that TCRbeta repertoire diversity could be related to the local molecular phenotype. A total of about 35 specimens from 5 patients underwent TCRbeta repertoire sequencing, comprising about 25 tumor regions, 5 adjacent noncancerous liver tissues and 5 peripheral blood samples. The five patients had tumors staged T1-T3 N0M0, with maximum diameters ranging from roughly 4.2 to 10 cm.

V was cut back by 1 base and J by 6 bases, leaving a gap of 9 bases between them. In the germline V gene, CDR1 corresponds to MNHEY and CDR2 to SVGAGI. The CDR3 numbers 13 residues from cysteine through phenylalanine. Only the CDR3 part of the read is kept: 39 bases, read in frame from the first base. This clonotype has only one observation. The antigen it binds to is not known. No qualities accompany the bases; no much larger clone lies one base away. A single read makes a weak case. Without any cell sorting, total RNA and DNA were extracted together from around 20-30 mg of bulk tissue using the AllPrep DNA/RNA mini kit. Between late 2015 and 2016, several patients in China with histopathologically diagnosed primary liver carcinoma had surgical resection. Chronic HBV infection was present in the patients, and the patients were treatment-naive at sampling. Each tumor was sampled at five spatially separated regions: the tumor centre plus the superior, inferior, left-lateral and right-lateral poles. According to histology, viable tumor cells made up more than 75% of every tumor sample. Each fresh piece of tumor and adjacent tissue was cut in two, with one half stored in RNAlater at -80 degrees C and the other half sent for histology.

Overall study outcomes, separate from this receptor: Since the samples were bulk and unsorted, there was no way to compare CD4+ and CD8+ T cell repertoires. Only about 7-24% of top clones were present in all five regions of a tumor, suggesting spatial heterogeneity of tumor-infiltrating T cells. Only a few patients were included in the study, and the authors note that the findings should be validated in a larger study. The top 250 clones made up a significantly larger repertoire fraction in tumors than in blood (p = 0.039). Pairs of tumor regions showed greater repertoire overlap (mean approximately 35%) than tumor-adjacent pairs (about 17%) or tumor-blood pairs (roughly 15%), which is consistent with antigen-driven expansion. Because only the TCR beta chain was sequenced and unpaired alpha chains were not captured, true repertoire diversity is likely underestimated.

A constant-region primer and ProtoScript II reverse transcriptase were used to reverse-transcribe TCRbeta-specific cDNA from roughly 0.5 ug total RNA. Construction of the TCRbeta libraries relied on three nested rounds of multiplex PCR, following a slightly modified ARM-PCR procedure. Each of the first two PCR rounds ran for approximately 10 cycles using multiplex TRBV1-TRBV30 forward primers together with a Cbeta reverse primer. A final 25-cycle PCR with Deep VentR polymerase added sample barcodes and Illumina adapters. Amplicons of 200-500 bp were gel-purified with a QIAquick gel extraction kit before sequencing. An Illumina HiSeq 2500 was used to sequence the TCRbeta amplicons, generating 250-bp paired-end reads. The study's processing was this. Quality trimming of reads was performed with Trimmomatic v0.33, and paired reads were merged with FLASH v1.2.11 so that full CDR3 sequences could be recovered. V, D and J germline segments were assigned to the rearranged TCRbeta sequences by MiGEC v1.2.1b. VDJtools v1.0.0 computed clonotype statistics and Shannon-Wiener diversity indices. Except for diversity analysis, only the 250 most abundant clonotypes of each sample were used in subsequent analyses to reduce sampling bias. TCRdb reprocessed the public reads (quality trimming at Q25 with fastp, clone calling with MiXCR) and kept in-frame beta chains. Every CDR3 protein is listed once, alongside the most common genes and DNA of its rows. TCRdb, not the original authors, processed these V and J calls. For this sample there are 100,000 to 150,000 distinct CDR3 sequences; about 68% appear just once. The leading ten clones occupy around 9.7% of the sample.

Sequenced sample: liver tumor tissue from sampling region 1. The cell subset or site label for this specimen denotes: tumor region T1, superior pole. This TCR was recovered from a woman aged 55-69 years with primary liver carcinoma and hepatitis B virus infection. Recombination linked TRBV6-5 to TRBJ1-2; the D gene assignment is ambiguous. The sequenced DNA is TGTGCCAGCAGTTACTTCCTTGGGGATGGCTACACCTTC. Its translation reads: CASSYFLGDGYTF.